These 15 T cell receptor beta chains originate from one sample sequenced in a study of T cell repertoires and Cas9 in healthy adults. Using immunoSEQ multiplex PCR, the repertoire was profiled, and TCRdb retains in-frame clones only, with some absent. This sample has around 20,000 clones, with 75% to 95% found just once. The material sequenced was CD4+ effector T cells (CD127+, CD25-, CD137-, CD154-) from PBMCs; culture status not recorded. These receptors came from a human donor in good health.

The rearrangement uses TRBV7-9 and TRBJ2-2; D may be TRBD1 (5 bases). CDR3 length: 16 residues. V was shortened by 4 bases and J by 2 bases, with 14 bases between the two germline ends. Germline V CDR1 and CDR2: SEHNR, FQNEAQ (reference sequence). As DNA, the CDR3 is TGTGCCAGCAGCTCCCGACAGAATATAAACACCGGGGAGCTGTTTTTT. The encoded protein is CASSSRQNINTGELFF.

The chain combines TRBV6-1 with TRBJ2-7, with 8 bases aligning to TRBD1. Germline loops: CDR1 MNHNS, CDR2 SASEGT. V was pared by 7 bases and J by 3 bases, with 8 bases of the junction left unmatched. This CDR3 is built from 14 residues. In DNA, the CDR3 is TGTGCCAGCATAAGAAGGACAGGGTACTACGAGCAGTACTTC. Its translation is CASIRRTGYYEQYF.

The rearrangement links TRBV7-2 to TRBJ2-7, with D possibly TRBD2 on 6 matching bases. The CDR3 spans 14 residues. Germline V gene lookup returns CDR1 SGHTA and CDR2 FQGNSA. Deletions cut 4 bases from V and 3 bases from J, with 13 bases between. The CDR3 here is CASSSSASRYEQYF. The CDR3 region has the DNA TGTGCCAGCAGCTCTAGCGCGTCCCGCTACGAGCAGTACTTC.

This clone was found once. This chain joins TRBV27 and TRBJ1-6, with 10 bases identical to TRBD1. Germline V gene sequence: CDR1 MNHEY, CDR2 SMNVEV (reference sequence). V was clipped by 7 bases and J by 10 bases; unmatched bases: 10. This CDR3 comprises 15 residues. The CDR3 here is CASTLTGGVLSPLHF. Here the CDR3 DNA reads TGTGCCAGCACTCTGACAGGGGGCGTCTTATCACCCCTCCACTTT.

The J gene is TRBJ1-2, the V gene TRBV5-1; D is undetermined. The germline gives CDR1 SGHRS, CDR2 YFSETQ. This CDR3 has 15 residues. The V end was cut by 0 bases, the J end by 0 bases, with 9 bases between. As DNA, the CDR3 is TGCGCCAGCAGCTTGGGCCCCGACGCTAACTATGGCTACACCTTC. Protein: CASSLGPDANYGYTF.

This chain links TRBV7-8 with TRBJ2-7, with a tentative D call TRBD2 (6 bases). This CDR3 region has 16 residues. Per the germline V gene, CDR1 is SGHVS and CDR2 is FQNEAQ. With 4 bases removed from V and 7 bases from J, the gap between germline ends came to 23 bases. CDR3 sequence reads: CASSSRRLGALREQYF. The CDR3 region has the DNA TGTGCCAGCAGCTCCCGAAGACTAGGGGCTCTGAGAGAGCAGTACTTC.

This chain connects TRBV6-5 to TRBJ1-4; D not certain. Germline lookup yields CDR1 MNHEY and CDR2 SVGAGI. CDR3 length: 14 amino acids. Deletions cut 2 bases from V and 1 base from J, with 5 bases between. Here the CDR3 reads CASSYRVTNEKLFF. CDR3 sequence (DNA): TGTGCCAGCAGTTACAGGGTAACTAATGAAAAACTGTTTTTT.

The chain uses TRBV28 and TRBJ2-5; D is uncertain. This CDR3 is 12 amino acids long. Germline CDR1 and CDR2: MDHEN and SYDVKM. With 8 bases removed from V and 4 bases from J, the gap between germline ends came to 11 bases. CDR3 coding DNA: TGTGCCAGCTCCACCTTGGGAGAGACCCAGTACTTC. Protein sequence: CASSTLGETQYF.

The chain links TRBV4-1 to TRBJ1-1, with D perhaps TRBD1 (5 bases). This CDR3 comprises 14 residues. Deletions cut 0 bases from V and 5 bases from J, with 10 bases between. Germline V gene lookup returns CDR1 MGHRA and CDR2 YSYEKL. The CDR3 sequence is CASSQEMRGTEAFF. CDR3 nucleotides: TGCGCCAGCAGCCAAGAGATGAGGGGTACTGAAGCTTTCTTT.

V is TRBV7-2 and J is TRBJ2-7; 9 nucleotides align to TRBD2. V lost 3 bases and J lost 5; bases outside the gene matches: 5. The CDR3 contains 14 residues. Germline V gives CDR1 SGHTA, CDR2 FQGNSA. CDR3 nucleotide sequence: TGTGCCAGCAGCTTTACCCGCGGGAGGGACGAGCAGTACTTC. It specifies CASSFTRGRDEQYF. Looking up the rest from reference TRBV7-2 and TRBJ2-7 gives the full variable domain: GAGVSQSPSNKVTEKGKDVELRCDPISGHTALYWYRQSLGQGLEFLIYFQGNSAPDKSGLPSDRFSAERTGGSVSTLTIQRTQQEDSAVYLCASSFTRGRDEQYFGPGTRLTVT.

This chain connects TRBV7-2 to TRBJ2-3, with 7 bases identical to TRBD2. The CDR3 length is 15 residues. Trimming at V came to 5 bases and at J to 2 bases, leaving 7 bases not matched to a gene. In germline, CDR1 is SGHTA, CDR2 FQGNSA. The CDR3 reads CASSPASGPTDTQYF. The CDR3 DNA follows: TGTGCCAGCAGCCCCGCTAGCGGCCCCACAGATACGCAGTATTTT. Using reference TRBV7-2 and TRBJ2-3 for the parts outside the CDR3, the full variable domain is GAGVSQSPSNKVTEKGKDVELRCDPISGHTALYWYRQSLGQGLEFLIYFQGNSAPDKSGLPSDRFSAERTGGSVSTLTIQRTQQEDSAVYLCASSPASGPTDTQYFGPGTRLTVL.

The chain has TRBV11-3 and TRBJ1-4; TRBD1 matches 8 bases. The CDR3 sequence is 17 residues long. With V trimmed by 4 bases and J by 4 bases, 11 bases remained unmatched. Germline V gene sequence: CDR1 SGHNT, CDR2 YENEEA. The CDR3 reads CASSSTMDRALNEKLFF. The CDR3 DNA reads as TGTGCCAGCAGCTCTACCATGGACAGGGCGCTTAATGAAAAACTGTTTTTT.

V is TRBV19 and J is TRBJ2-7, with D perhaps assigned TRBD1 or TRBD2 (5 bases each). CDR3 length equals 14 residues. From germline, CDR1 is LNHDA and CDR2 SQIVND (reference sequence). V shed 6 bases and J shed 4 bases, with 16 bases lying between them. For the CDR3, the DNA is TGTGCCAGTAGCGTCCGGGACGGATCTTACGAGCAGTACTTC. Translated: CASSVRDGSYEQYF.

The CDR3 nucleotides are TGTGCCAGCAGCTTAGGGGAGCGTGAAAAACTGTTTTTT. It yields the protein CASSLGEREKLFF. V is TRBV7-2 and J is TRBJ1-4, with D unresolved. This CDR3 comprises 13 residues. Trimming stripped 1 base from V and 7 bases from J, with 7 bases between. Germline CDR1 is SGHTA and CDR2 is FQGNSA.

V is TRBV19 and J is TRBJ2-2, with 7 bases fitting TRBD1. The length of the CDR3 is 18 residues. The germline gives CDR1 LNHDA, CDR2 SQIVND (reference sequence). V gave up 5 bases and J gave up 5 bases; unmatched junction bases: 17. Here the CDR3 reads CASSPRPRTGAVTGELFF. The DNA of the CDR3 is TGTGCCAGTAGTCCCCGTCCGCGAACAGGGGCGGTAACCGGGGAGCTGTTTTTT. Drawing the rest from reference TRBV19 and TRBJ2-2, the complete variable domain is DGGITQSPKYLFRKEGQNVTLSCEQNLNHDAMYWYRQDPGQGLRLIYYSQIVNDFQKGDIAEGYSVSREKKESFPLTVTSAQKNPTAFYLCASSPRPRTGAVTGELFFGEGSRLTVL.